This T cell receptor (beta chain) was identified in a study of cytomegalovirus exposure and HLA in healthy donors. Study summary: From HLA-typed donors, an early data release held around 80 million unique TCRs.

The CDR3 contains 14 residues. Between the trimmed V and J ends, which lost 1 base and 15 bases, there was a span of 20 bases. Germline loops: CDR1 SGHVS, CDR2 FQNEAQ. Study-wide results and limits: In vitro checks showed that a few CMV-associated chains really do target CMV antigens.

Both 60 Vbeta primers and 13 Jbeta primers went into the PCR. Method: immunoSEQ multiplex PCR; TCRdb's copy keeps in-frame clones and lacks some. The sample lists roughly 140,000 clones, roughly 78% occurring once. Of note for this clone: No antigen is known for it.

The sequenced sample was PBMCs. The gene calls are TRBV7-8 and TRBJ2-3, with a possible D match to TRBD1 (5 bases). This receptor was identified in a female donor in good health and CMV-seronegative. The CDR3 coding sequence is TGTGCCAGCAGCTTAGAGGAAGAGACAGAAGAGGAATATTTT. It specifies CASSLEEETEEEYF.